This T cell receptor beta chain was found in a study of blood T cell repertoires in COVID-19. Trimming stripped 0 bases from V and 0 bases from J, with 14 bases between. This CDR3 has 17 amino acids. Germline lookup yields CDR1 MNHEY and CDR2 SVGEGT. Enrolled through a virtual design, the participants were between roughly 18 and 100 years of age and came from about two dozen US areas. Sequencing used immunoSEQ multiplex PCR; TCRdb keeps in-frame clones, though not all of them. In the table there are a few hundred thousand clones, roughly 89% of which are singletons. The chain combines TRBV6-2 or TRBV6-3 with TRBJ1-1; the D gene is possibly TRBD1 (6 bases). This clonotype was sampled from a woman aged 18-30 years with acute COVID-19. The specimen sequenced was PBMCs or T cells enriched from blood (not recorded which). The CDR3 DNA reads TGTGCCAGCAGTTACTCGATGTACAGGGAGATGAACACTGAAGCTTTCTTT. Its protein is CASSYSMYREMNTEAFF.